This T cell receptor beta chain originates from a study of blood T cell repertoires in COVID-19 (TCRdb year 2020). Concerning the study at large: Collaborator samples came from the United States, Italy and Spain and covered acute and convalescent phases of COVID-19. The material from the prospective study consisted of cDNA or gDNA derived from T cells, B-cell-depleted T cells, or PBMCs. Subjects who had been exposed to COVID-19, were actively infected with it, or had recovered from it provided the deeply sampled blood TCRbeta repertoires that made up the dataset. The repertoires were released in a freely available public database intended as a resource for research on the immune response to SARS-CoV-2. Samples came from the ongoing ImmuneRACE study (first 160 participants) plus 1,254 subjects from 6 global collaborators. The sample metadata nearly always contained a de-identified subject ID, COVID-19 status, age in years and sex. Where available, HLA class I and class II types were taken from metadata supplied by the sample provider and were not determined by assay-based typing. What the work shows at the level of the full study, not this receptor alone: How much clinical and demographic metadata was included differed by source and by participant, and the metadata was provided uncurated.

At one collaborating source in Seattle, patients were enrolled during active infection and were followed longitudinally through the course of disease. Collaborating institutions collected whole blood in K2EDTA tubes following their own protocols. For TCRbeta analysis, collaborator samples were shipped as frozen whole blood, as isolated PBMCs, or as DNA extracted from either sample type. TCRbeta CDR3 regions were amplified from genomic DNA using the immunoSEQ Assay, a bias-controlled multiplex PCR. On the authors' methods: Nucleated cell counts per sample were estimated from amplification of reference gene primers within the assay. Sequence reads were collapsed and filtered to measure the absolute abundance of every unique TCRbeta CDR3 rearrangement. Productive Simpson clonality was computed per sample as the square root of Simpson's diversity index over productive rearrangements. TCRdb provides this immuneACCESS table in a form limited to in-frame rearrangements. Some clones are lacking; in checked studies, under half of them reflect an unresolved V gene, and why the rest are absent is not known. That table is the source of V, J and clone size, and D and trimming were worked out from the DNA. In this sample the table shows around 260,000 clones, about 89% of which occur a single time. Approximately 2.1% of the sample lies in the top ten.

This clone was recorded once. The antigen it binds to is not known. There are no base qualities to consult, and no much larger clone falls within one base. CDR1 and CDR2, looked up from the germline V gene, are ENHRY and SYGVKD. Cut back by 6 bases and 3 bases, the V and J ends lie 8 bases apart. Inclusive of the bounding cysteine and phenylalanine, the CDR3 is 12 residues long. Of all the DNA, just the CDR3 is kept, 36 bases in frame from base 1. Here the chain combines TRBV10-3 and TRBJ2-5; the D segment could be TRBD1, given 5 matching bases. This receptor was identified in a woman in her 30s with COVID-19, enrolled during active disease. The sequenced sample was peripheral blood. CDR3 sequence: CAISPTEETQYF. The nucleotide sequence reads as follows: TGTGCCATCAGCCCGACAGAAGAGACCCAGTACTTC.